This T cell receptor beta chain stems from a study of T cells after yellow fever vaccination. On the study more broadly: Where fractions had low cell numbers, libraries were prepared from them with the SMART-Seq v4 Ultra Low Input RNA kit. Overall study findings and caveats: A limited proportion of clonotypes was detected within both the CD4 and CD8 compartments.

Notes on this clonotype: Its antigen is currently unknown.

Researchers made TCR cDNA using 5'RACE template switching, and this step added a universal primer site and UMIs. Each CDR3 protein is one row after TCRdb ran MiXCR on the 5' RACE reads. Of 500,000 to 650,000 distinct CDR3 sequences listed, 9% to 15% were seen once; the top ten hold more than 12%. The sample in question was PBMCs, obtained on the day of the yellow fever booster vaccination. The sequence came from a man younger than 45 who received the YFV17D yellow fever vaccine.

CDR3: CSAPKDRGSQGEQFF. The CDR3 DNA is TGCAGTGCTCCCAAGGACAGGGGATCGCAGGGTGAGCAGTTCTTC. The V call is TRBV20-1, the J call TRBJ2-1, with 9 bases matching TRBD1. J lost 9 bases, V lost 5 bases, and 14 bases had no gene match. The CDR3 contains 15 residues. CDR1 DFQATT and CDR2 SNEGSKA come from the germline V gene (reference sequence).